This T cell receptor beta chain is from a study of T cell changes during pregnancy in multiple sclerosis. The method was immunoSEQ multiplex PCR; TCRdb's version includes in-frame clones alone and lacks a portion of them. This sample yields 80,000 to 130,000 clones, of which 90% to 95% are seen a single time; 1% to 1.5% belongs to the top ten. This clone has just one count. Looked up from germline, CDR1 is DFQATT and CDR2 is SNEGSKA (reference sequence). The length of the CDR3 is 11 residues. The rearrangement joins TRBV20-1 to TRBJ1-1, with D possibly matching TRBD1 (5 bases). This TCR was recovered from a female donor with multiple sclerosis, enrolled in a pregnancy study. The sample here was peripheral blood, taken in the second trimester of pregnancy. The CDR3 DNA is TGCAGGCTCGGGAGGGGCACTGAAGCTTTCTTT. This encodes CRLGRGTEAFF.